What follows is one T cell receptor (beta chain) and its context. This clonotype has a handful of counts. Its antigen is unknown. No base qualities exist here, and no much larger clone lies one base off it. Between the V and J ends, shortened by 5 bases and 1 base respectively, the junction contains 18 bases. CDR1 GTSNPN and CDR2 SVGIG are derived from the germline V gene (reference sequence). The CDR3 goes from the cysteine to the phenylalanine over 17 residues. The only DNA kept is the CDR3, 51 bases in frame from the first base. Graves' hyperthyroidism was defined as stable when no progression to ophthalmopathy occurred over 18 months of follow-up. Hyperthyroidism patients were aged 18 to 65 years and newly diagnosed, with disease duration of less than 2 months. Exclusion was applied to patients with uncontrolled infections, other autoimmune diseases, pregnancy or lactation. Diagnoses relied on clinical symptoms, serum thyroxine and TRAb, thyroid ultrasound and orbital computed tomography. PBMCs were separated from around 9.1 ml of fresh peripheral blood using Ficoll-Paque density gradient centrifugation. Total RNA was extracted using Trizol reagent, and RNA quality was assessed on an Agilent 2100 Bioanalyzer.

The sample is drawn from a study of T cells in Graves' hyperthyroidism and ophthalmopathy (dated by TCRdb to between 2019 and 2020). Some background on the complete study: Peripheral blood was sampled at the time of initial diagnosis, prior to any treatment. TCR V-J signatures able to tell the groups apart were searched for in a discovery cohort of 100 patients, of whom roughly 42 had Graves' ophthalmopathy and more than 55 had stable Graves' hyperthyroidism. In roughly six Graves' hyperthyroidism patients, the study also compared T-cell repertoires from thyroid tissue with T-cell repertoires from blood. Once sampling was done, hyperthyroidism patients were given methimazole at a starting dose of 30 mg daily, whereas ophthalmopathy patients were given high-dose intravenous methylprednisolone. Prospective prediction of ophthalmopathy was tested in an independent validation cohort of under 20 hyperthyroidism patients and 17 patients who later progressed to ophthalmopathy. TCR Vbeta CDR3 sequencing of 135 peripheral blood samples (43 ophthalmopathy, about 80 hyperthyroidism and approximately 17 progressor patients) is reported in the paper. The approximately 100 discovery patients were randomly split 7:3 into training and test sets. On the study overall, not on this receptor specifically: Sample size was not statistically predetermined, and investigators were not blinded to group allocation. During validation, the model predicted progression to ophthalmopathy a median of about 6.5 months ahead of onset, with roughly 65% sensitivity and about 75% specificity. Most expanded thyroid clonotypes (frequency above 0.001) were also detected in blood, suggesting blood repertoires may reflect thyroid immune responses. A 13 V-J signature model separated ophthalmopathy from stable hyperthyroidism, with approximately 86% sensitivity and roughly 84% specificity in cross-validation and 80%/75% in testing.

TCR beta CDR3 regions were amplified from RNA transcripts. A first-round RT-PCR of the TCR CDR3 used the HTBI primer set with the Qiagen OneStep RT-PCR kit. The libraries were constructed in a second round of multiplex PCR and then size-selected and purified. Paired-end sequencing of the libraries was performed with 100 bp reads on an Illumina HiSeq2000. The original methods were these. Raw data were processed with SOAPnuke, discarding reads with adapters, uncalled bases, mean Phred below 15, or no exact constant-primer or identifier match. High-quality paired reads were merged with COPE v1.2.5, and unique nucleotide sequences were defined as clonotypes. MiTCR v1.1 was used to align clonotypes to the IMGT TRBV, TRBD and TRBJ reference segments. Analysis was restricted to V-J combinations with a frequency above 0.0001, which covered roughly 99% of repertoires. The TCS score was defined as the ratio of F50 (clonal expansion) to E x V (chaos), calculated using BLOSUM62-based TCRdist between CDR3 peptides within each V-J. Welch's t-statistics and random forest reduced fewer than 600 V-J features to about 13, which were used in a naive Bayes classifier (R e1071). TCRdb reworked the public reads: Q25 trimming with fastp, MiXCR clone assembly, productive beta chains retained. Entries that share a CDR3 protein sequence are merged under the most common genes and DNA. TCRdb's processing, not the authors', yielded these V and J calls. The sample records about 400,000 distinct CDR3 sequences, about a sixth of which are singletons. Roughly 8% of the sample is in the top ten clones.

This TCR derives from a woman younger than 35 with Graves' hyperthyroidism. In this chain, TRBV30 is recombined with TRBJ2-6, with the D gene call left open. Sequencing used blood. The CDR3 loop reads CAWCLMASSSGANVLTF. The sequence in DNA is TGTGCCTGGTGCCTCATGGCGAGTTCGTCTGGGGCCAACGTCCTGACTTTC.